This passage covers 16 T cell receptor beta chains from one sample sequenced in a study of shared clonotypes between healthy human individuals. Clones were read by immunoSEQ multiplex PCR, and TCRdb kept only the in-frame ones, dropping some. The repertoire holds 550,000 to 800,000 clones, with roughly 87% as singletons. Input material: memory CD8+ T cells from PBMCs. Stated subset: CD45RO+ cells pooled with CCR7-negative TemRA cells. The source is a man between 18 and 29 years old in good health. Some clones in this sample may be carry-over from other donors' samples.

This clone was detected a few times. The chain is built from TRBV29-1 and TRBJ1-1, with D hard to call. The CDR3 totals 11 residues. Germline values: CDR1 SQVTM, CDR2 ANQGSEA. Between the trimmed V and J ends, which lost 5 bases and 6 bases, there was a span of 10 bases. This CDR3 is CSVLARAEAFF. DNA for the CDR3: TGCAGCGTTCTCGCCCGGGCTGAAGCTTTCTTT.

The gene calls are TRBV11-2 and TRBJ1-2, with D hard to call. The CDR3 contains 12 residues. Trimming took off 3 bases at V and 5 bases at J, with 7 bases between the two ends. Germline V CDR1 and CDR2: SGHAT, FQNNGV. DNA for the CDR3: TGTGCCAGCAGCTTCGGACCTTATGGCTACACCTTC. Its translation is CASSFGPYGYTF.

The rearrangement links TRBV30 to TRBJ2-7; TRBD1 agrees at 11 bases. CDR1 and CDR2 from the germline V gene are GTSNPN and SVGIG (reference sequence). The ends lost 3 bases at V and 5 bases at J; junction bases unmatched: 6. CDR3 size: 14 residues. Written as DNA, the CDR3 is TGTGCCTGGAGACAGGACAGGGGGCGTCACGAGCAGTACTTC. This translates into CAWRQDRGRHEQYF.

The chain employs TRBV7-9 and TRBJ2-6; the match to TRBD1 covers 8 bases. This CDR3 has 18 residues. The V gene's germline CDR1 is SEHNR and CDR2 FQNEAQ (reference sequence). With V trimmed by 2 bases and J by 0 bases, 6 bases remained unmatched. The CDR3 loop reads CASSLTQGASSGANVLTF. DNA of the CDR3: TGTGCCAGCAGCTTAACCCAGGGGGCCAGCTCTGGGGCCAACGTCCTGACTTTC.

V and J are TRBV5-6 and TRBJ2-7, with 10 positions matching TRBD1. Germline assignment: CDR1 SGHDT and CDR2 YYEEEE. V lost 5 bases and J lost 2; bases outside the gene matches: 4. The CDR3 is 14 residues long. As DNA, the CDR3 is TGTGCCAGCAGGGGGACAGGGGAAGCCTACGAGCAGTACTTC. Encoded protein: CASRGTGEAYEQYF.

This chain links TRBV4-1 with TRBJ2-1, with 14 positions matching TRBD2. The germline V gene encodes CDR1 MGHRA and CDR2 YSYEKL. The V gene end was trimmed by 4 bases and the J gene end by 4 bases; junction bases not matched to a gene: 3. The CDR3 has 16 residues. The DNA for the CDR3 is TGCGCCAGCAGCCCCAGGACTAGCGGGAGGTACAATGAGCAGTTCTTC. Amino acids: CASSPRTSGRYNEQFF.

CDR3 bases: TGTGCCAGCAGCTTCCAGACAGGGAGGAACGAGCAGTACTTC. Translating gives CASSFQTGRNEQYF. The gene calls are TRBV7-9 and TRBJ2-7; weak D call: TRBD1 (7 bases). Trimming left V 3 bases short and J 5 bases short, with 14 bases between. From germline, CDR1 is SEHNR and CDR2 FQNEAQ (reference sequence). The CDR3 has 14 amino acids.

The chain is built from TRBV7-8 and TRBJ1-3; no firm D call. This CDR3 spans 13 amino acids. The germline gives CDR1 SGHVS, CDR2 FQNEAQ. V lost 3 bases, J lost 3 bases, and 6 bases lay in between. This CDR3 reads CASSFLHGNTIYF. CDR3 DNA sequence: TGTGCCAGCAGCTTTCTTCATGGAAACACCATATATTTT. Supplemented by reference TRBV7-8 and TRBJ1-3, the full variable domain reads GAGVSQSPRYKVAKRGQDVALRCDPISGHVSLFWYQQALGQGPEFLTYFQNEAQLDKSGLPSDRFFAERPEGSVSTLKIQRTQQEDSAVYLCASSFLHGNTIYFGEGSWLTVV.

Only a few counts were recorded for this clone. The chain links TRBV28 to TRBJ2-7; D gene unclear. Germline V lookup: CDR1 MDHEN, CDR2 SYDVKM. This CDR3 has 12 amino acids. V was cut by 7 bases and J by 3 bases, with 10 bases left in between. This chain's CDR3 is CASTGNHYEQYF. CDR3 DNA: TGTGCCAGCACGGGTAATCACTACGAGCAGTACTTC.

The gene calls are TRBV6-6 and TRBJ2-2, with D possibly TRBD2 on 6 matching bases. V lost 0 bases, J lost 0 bases, and 8 bases lay in between. The CDR3 has 16 amino acids. Germline V lookup: CDR1 MNHNY, CDR2 SVGAGI (reference sequence). CDR3 nucleotides: TGTGCCAGCAGTTACTCTAGCGGAGCGAACACCGGGGAGCTGTTTTTT. Translation gives CASSYSSGANTGELFF.

The rearrangement joins TRBV5-1 to TRBJ2-7, with a possible D match to TRBD2 (6 bases). CDR1 is SGHRS and CDR2 is YFSETQ in the germline V gene. The CDR3 runs 13 residues. The germline V and J ends were trimmed by 5 bases and 3 bases, with 12 bases remaining between them. CDR3 sequence reads: CASSGNGGYEQYF. In nucleotides, the CDR3 is TGCGCCAGCAGTGGTAACGGGGGCTACGAGCAGTACTTC.

V is TRBV28 and J is TRBJ2-1; TRBD2 agrees at 14 bases. Germline V CDR1 and CDR2: MDHEN, SYDVKM. The CDR3 spans 20 residues. V lost 3 bases to trimming and J lost 2 bases; unmatched junction nucleotides: 12. DNA for the CDR3: TGTGCCAGCAGTTTGGCTTCCGGGACTAGCGGGAGCTTGCCCTACAATGAGCAGTTCTTC. This encodes CASSLASGTSGSLPYNEQFF.

The CDR3 nucleotides are TGTGCCAGCGGGACAGGATCCGATATTTATGGCTACACCTTC. It encodes CASGTGSDIYGYTF. This chain links TRBV6-5 with TRBJ1-2, with TRBD1 matching 8 bases. There are 14 residues in the CDR3. From germline, CDR1 is MNHEY and CDR2 SVGAGI. Trimming cost V 8 bases and J 5 bases; bases outside gene matches: 10.

In its sample, this clone was seen once. V is TRBV5-6 and J is TRBJ1-2; the D is unclear. The V gene lost 0 bases and the J gene lost 0 bases, with 9 bases spanning the gap. CDR1 and CDR2 (germline): SGHDT, YYEEEE. The CDR3 contains 15 residues. The CDR3 loop is CASSLGRSPNYGYTF. In DNA form, the CDR3 reads TGTGCCAGCAGCTTGGGACGCTCCCCTAACTATGGCTACACCTTC.

This clone has just one count. The chain employs TRBV11-2 and TRBJ2-3; TRBD2 agrees at 9 bases. Per germline, CDR1 SGHAT and CDR2 FQNNGV. Trimming cost V 3 bases and J 4 bases; bases outside gene matches: 5. The CDR3 has 15 amino acids. CDR3 protein: CASSLGGRGPDTQYF. CDR3 nucleotide sequence: TGTGCCAGCAGCTTGGGCGGGAGGGGTCCAGATACGCAGTATTTT.

The chain has TRBV29-1 and TRBJ1-3; D perhaps matches TRBD1 (5 bases). Germline lookup yields CDR1 SQVTM and CDR2 ANQGSEA. This CDR3 comprises 12 residues. Trimming cost V 6 bases and J 5 bases, with 11 bases left between them. The CDR3 loop is CSVPGPRNTIYF. The CDR3 DNA reads TGCAGCGTCCCGGGACCCAGAAACACCATATATTTT.